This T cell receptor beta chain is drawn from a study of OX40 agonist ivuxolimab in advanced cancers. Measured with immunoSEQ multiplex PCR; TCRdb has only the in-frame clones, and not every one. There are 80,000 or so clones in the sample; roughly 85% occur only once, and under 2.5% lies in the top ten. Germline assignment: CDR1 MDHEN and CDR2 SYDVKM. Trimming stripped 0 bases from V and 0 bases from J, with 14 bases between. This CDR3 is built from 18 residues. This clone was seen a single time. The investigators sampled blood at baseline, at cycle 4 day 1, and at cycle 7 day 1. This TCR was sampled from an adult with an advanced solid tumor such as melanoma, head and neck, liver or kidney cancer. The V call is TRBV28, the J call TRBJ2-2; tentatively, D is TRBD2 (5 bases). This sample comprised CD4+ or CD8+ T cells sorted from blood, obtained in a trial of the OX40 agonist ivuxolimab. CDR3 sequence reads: CASSLWSLGSANTGELFF. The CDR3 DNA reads TGTGCCAGCAGTTTATGGTCGCTGGGGAGCGCGAACACCGGGGAGCTGTTTTTT.